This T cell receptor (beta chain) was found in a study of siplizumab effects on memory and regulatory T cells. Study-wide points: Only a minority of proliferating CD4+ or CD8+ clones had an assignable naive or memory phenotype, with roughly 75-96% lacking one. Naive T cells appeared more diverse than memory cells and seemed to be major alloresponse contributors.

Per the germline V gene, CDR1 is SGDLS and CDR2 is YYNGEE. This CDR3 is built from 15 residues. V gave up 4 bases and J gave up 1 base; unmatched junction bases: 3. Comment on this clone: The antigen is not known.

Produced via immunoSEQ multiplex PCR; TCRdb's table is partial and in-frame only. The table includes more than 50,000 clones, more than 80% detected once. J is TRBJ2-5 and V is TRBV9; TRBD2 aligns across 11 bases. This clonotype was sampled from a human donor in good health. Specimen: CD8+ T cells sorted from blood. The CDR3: CASSSGTSGQETQYF. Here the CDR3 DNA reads TGTGCCAGCAGCTCCGGGACTAGCGGCCAAGAGACCCAGTACTTC.